This T cell receptor beta chain is drawn from a study of shared clonotypes between healthy human individuals. Regarding the study as a whole: Having only a few donors restricted how much genetic and exposure-history diversity was captured.

As defined, naive CD8 cells were CD45RO-negative and positively selected for CCR7, with terminally differentiated effector memory CD45RA+ cells excluded. The authors ran the assay at deep level. Each cell subset's genomic DNA was divided evenly among several immunoSEQ plates. Clones were sequenced by immunoSEQ multiplex PCR, and TCRdb holds only the in-frame ones, with some missing. This repertoire shows hundreds of thousands of clones, nearly 95% found once; its top ten account for 20% to 30%. CDR3 length equals 15 residues. Germline V gene sequence: CDR1 ENHRY, CDR2 SYGVKD. V lost 4 bases and J 3 bases, leaving 16 bases between the germline ends. To note about this clone: Its antigen remains unidentified.

The sequence was collected from a young man in good health. This chain links TRBV10-3 with TRBJ2-7, with D unresolved. The sample was naive CD8+ T cells sorted from blood. The CDR3 coding sequence is TGTGCCATCAGTGTAAGGACCGAGGTTGGCTACGAGCAGTACTTC. It codes for CAISVRTEVGYEQYF.